A single sample gave rise to the 17 T cell receptor delta chains below, sequenced in a study of γδ T cells in repeated Plasmodium falciparum infection. Gammadelta T cells were flow-sorted from PBMC into Vgamma9/Vdelta2+ and Vdelta2-negative populations for bulk analysis. TCRdb reprocessed the multiplex PCR reads using CATT. The sample consists of about 51,000 delta-chain clones, 1.5% to 2% of them appearing once. Input material: gamma-delta T cells from blood. The receptors come from a pool of human donors (malaria-infected and uninfected, not separated).

Comment on this clone: This DNA translates differently at residue 9 from the TCRdb protein, which is that of a much larger clone; a read error is likely, and the protein shown is the DNA's own translation. This chain uses TRDV2 with TRDJ1; 7 bases align to TRDD3. The J gene, missing from TCRdb, was assigned here through DNA to germline matching. V was pared by 6 bases and J by 0 bases, with 9 bases of the junction left unmatched. Germline V gene data show CDR1 as GEAIGNYY and CDR2 as EKD. The length of the CDR3 is 15 residues. The CDR3 sequence: CACRWGGPDTDKLIF. The CDR3 DNA reads TGTGCCTGTCGCTGGGGGGGTCCGGACACCGATAAACTCATCTTT.

As to this clone: The protein recorded in TCRdb matches a much larger clone and deviates from this DNA's translation at residue 8, suggesting a read error; the protein here is obtained by translating the DNA. V is TRDV2 and J is TRDJ1; the match to TRDD3 covers 10 bases. The J gene was not available in TCRdb and was assigned here by matching the DNA to germline segments. Per germline, CDR1 GEAIGNYY and CDR2 EKD. The trim removed 3 bases at V and 0 bases at J, leaving 21 bases unmatched. The CDR3 is 21 amino acids. The CDR3 DNA reads TGTGCCTGTGACCCCTTAAGTATCGTGGTGGGGGATACCCGAAACACCGATAAACTCATCTTT. Amino acids: CACDPLSIVVGDTRNTDKLIF.

Points on this clone: The TCRdb protein comes from a much larger clone and disagrees with this DNA's translation at residue 4, likely due to a read error; the protein given here is derived from the DNA. This chain connects TRDV1 to TRDJ1, with 7 nucleotides matching TRDD3. The J gene was not available in TCRdb and was assigned here by matching the DNA to germline segments. There are 24 residues in the CDR3. CDR1 is TSWWSYY, CDR2 QGS, per germline. The CDR3 DNA follows: TGTGCTCTTAGGGAACTCACTCCACTTCCACCCCGTTGGGGGTGGGGGAACGGTTATATGGGACTCATCTTT. Its translation: CALRELTPLPPRWGWGNGYMGLIF.

This clone was seen only a few times. A single base is all that separates this from a far larger clone, so a read error is likely. Other DNA sequences in this specimen translate into the identical CDR3. The genes are TRDV2 and TRDJ1; D remains unclear. Here the J gene came from matching the DNA to germline, since TCRdb omits it. The CDR3 sequence is 15 residues long. Germline values: CDR1 GEAIGNYY, CDR2 EKD. The CDR3 DNA reads as TGCGCCTGTGACACCGTGAACCCCGGTGCCGATAAACTCATCTTT. Protein: CACDTVNPGADKLIF.

The sample holds a few counts of this clone. The protein held in TCRdb is that of a much larger clone and does not match this DNA's translation at residue 20, likely because of a read error; the protein shown is translated from the DNA. The chain carries TRDV1 and TRDJ1; 13 positions match TRDD3. No J gene was available from TCRdb, and it was assigned here by a germline match of the DNA. The germline V gene encodes CDR1 TSWWSYY and CDR2 QGS. CDR3 length equals 27 residues. The ends lost 2 bases at V and 2 bases at J; junction bases unmatched: 35. CDR3 coding DNA: TGTGCTCTTGGGGAATTTTCCTCCTTTTCCTTGCGGGTGAACTGGGGGATACGAGATGGGGGAACCGATAAACTCATCTTT. Translating it yields CALGEFSSFSLRVNWGIRDGGTDKLIF.

The sample holds many counts of this clone. A far larger clone is one nucleotide away, so this likely arose from a read error. Other DNA sequences in the same sample also yield this CDR3. The CDR3 region has the DNA TGTGCTCTTGGGGAAACTGCGGTTCGGAATGACCTAATCGTACTGGGGGATAATCACGATAAACTCATCTTC. Residues: CALGETAVRNDLIVLGDNHDKLIF. The J gene is uncalled and the V gene is TRDV1; no DNA check was done on the table's D call, TRDD3. Germline V gives CDR1 TSWWSYY, CDR2 QGS. The CDR3 is 24 residues long.

This clone was found a few times. A far larger clone is only one base removed, so a read error is likely. The sample has other DNA sequences that encode this CDR3 too. The chain employs TRDV1 and TRDJ1; possible D gene TRDD3, 8 bases. Germline matching of the DNA provided the J gene here, since TCRdb leaves it blank. The CDR3 contains 22 residues. Trimming shortened V by 4 bases and J by 0 bases, and 33 bases separated the two germline ends. Germline V gene lookup returns CDR1 TSWWSYY and CDR2 QGS. This CDR3 reads CALGVPFLRRGWGTRYTDKLIF. In nucleotides, the CDR3 is TGTGCTCTTGGGGTTCCCTTCCTCCGTCGGGGCTGGGGGACTCGATACACCGATAAACTCATCTTT.

This clone was seen repeatedly, ten times or more. It differs at one base from a far larger clone, so likely a read error. In the same sample, other DNA sequences code for this CDR3. The rearrangement joins TRDV3 to TRDJ1, with 7 bases lining up with TRDD3. This CDR3 has 19 residues. Germline CDR1 is TVYSNPD and CDR2 is GDNSRS (reference sequence). CDR3 sequence: CAFKFPYAWGLRSSDKLIF. The DNA for the CDR3 is TGCGCCTTTAAATTCCCCTACGCCTGGGGGCTCCGCTCCTCCGATAAACTCATCTTT.

Comment on this clone: A far larger clone is a single base away, which makes a read error likely. In the same sample, other DNA sequences code for this CDR3. In DNA form, the CDR3 reads TGCGCTCTTGGGGACGCATTCCCTTACTGGGGGATACGGGGGGCCGATAAACTCATCTTT. Translated, it gives CALGDAFPYWGIRGADKLIF. This chain joins TRDV1 and TRDJ1; 13 positions match TRDD3. The CDR3 spans 20 residues. Germline lookup yields CDR1 TSWWSYY and CDR2 QGS.

A word on this clone: A far more abundant clone sits one base away, making this likely a read error. Different DNA sequences within this sample yield the same CDR3. This CDR3 reads CASSPSYDTFTGGYTDKLIF. The CDR3 nucleotides read TGTGCCTCTAGCCCTTCCTACGATACGTTTACTGGAGGATACACCGATAAACTCATCTTT. The chain combines TRDV3 with TRDJ1; TRDD2 matches at 9 bases. TCRdb leaves out the J gene; it was filled in here by matching the DNA to germline. This CDR3 has 20 amino acids. After removal of 4 bases from V and 0 bases from J, the junction contained 24 bases not matched to a gene. Germline V lookup: CDR1 TVYSNPD, CDR2 GDNSRS (reference sequence).

A word on this clone: A far more abundant clone sits one base away, making this likely a read error. The sample contains more than one DNA sequence encoding this CDR3. The chain joins TRDV1 to TRDJ1; 12 bases agree with TRDD3. No J segment appears in TCRdb, so it was assigned here by matching the sequence to germline. CDR1 is TSWWSYY, CDR2 QGS, per germline. The CDR3 sequence is 23 residues long. Here the CDR3 DNA reads TGCGCTCTTGGTACTCTTTTTCTGACTGGGGGATACCCCCCCCGTACGTACACCGATAAACTCATCTTT. Its translation: CALGTLFLTGGYPPRTYTDKLIF.

This clone was found many times. The protein TCRdb gives is from a much larger clone and does not agree with this DNA's translation at residue 8, likely a read error; the protein shown here comes from the DNA. The V and J genes are TRDV3 and TRDJ1; 13 bases map to TRDD3. The CDR3 sequence is 24 residues long. The J segment lost 0 bases and the V segment lost 0 bases, leaving 28 bases of the junction unmatched. The germline V gene encodes CDR1 TVYSNPD and CDR2 GDNSRS (reference sequence). The CDR3 DNA is TGTGCCTTTAGCTACCCTTCCTGCTTAGGGGATGTACTGGGGGATACGCTGTACACCGATAAACTCATCTTT. Protein: CAFSYPSCLGDVLGDTLYTDKLIF.

This clone has a count of ten or more. The likely explanation is a read error, given a far larger clone one base away. Additional DNA sequences in this sample encode the identical CDR3. The rearrangement joins TRDV3 to TRDJ1, with D perhaps matching TRDD3 (6 bases). The CDR3 length is 16 residues. CDR1 is TVYSNPD and CDR2 is GDNSRS in the germline V gene (reference sequence). The CDR3 bases are TGTGCCTTCAAATACTGGGTCTTTTTTTCGACCGATAAGCTCATCTTT. Amino acid sequence: CAFKYWVFFSTDKLIF.

At least ten counts were recorded for this clone. V gene TRDV1 combines with J gene TRDJ1; TRDD3 matches 9 bases. Germline V gene data show CDR1 as TSWWSYY and CDR2 as QGS. The CDR3 runs to 18 residues. The V and J ends lost 0 bases and 1 base, in that order; junction bases with no gene match: 9. Here the CDR3 DNA reads TGTGCTCTTGGGGAACTTGTCCCCCCTGGGGGATTCACCGATAAACTCATCTTT. As protein: CALGELVPPGGFTDKLIF.

Notes on this clone: This is likely an artifact of a read error, given a far larger clone one base away. This specimen includes other DNA sequences encoding the same CDR3. V and J are TRDV2 and TRDJ1; a possible D gene is TRDD3 (6 bases). No J segment appears in TCRdb, so it was assigned here by matching the sequence to germline. Per the germline V gene, CDR1 is GEAIGNYY and CDR2 is EKD. V lost 0 bases, J lost 0 bases, and 16 bases lay in between. The CDR3 covers 17 residues. The CDR3 region has the DNA TGTGCCTGTGACACCGGCCCTACCGGGGATTACACCGATAAACTCATCTTT. Translated, it gives CACDTGPTGDYTDKLIF.

Comments on this clone: A read error is likely here: a far larger clone is one base away. This sequence joins TRDV1 and TRDJ1; possibly TRDD3 for D (6 bases). TCRdb lists no J gene, so it was determined here by aligning the DNA to germline. The CDR3 consists of 20 residues. From germline, CDR1 is TSWWSYY and CDR2 QGS. Trimming pared 3 bases from V and 2 bases from J, leaving 28 bases between. The CDR3 region has the DNA TGTGCTCTTGGGGAGCATTCCCCCCCACTTTACTGGGAGAAAACCGATAAACTCATCTTT. Its protein is CALGEHSPPLYWEKTDKLIF.

There are many counts of this clone. The amino acid sequence in TCRdb belongs to a much larger clone and departs from this DNA's translation at residue 11, likely a sequencing read error; the sequence shown is translated from the DNA. V gene TRDV2 combines with J gene TRDJ1; the match to TRDD3 covers 7 bases. TCRdb carries no J gene annotation; the J gene was assigned here by matching the DNA with germline. This CDR3 contains 17 residues. Losses at the gene ends were 0 bases for V and 2 bases for J; bases not matched to a gene: 11. CDR1 is GEAIGNYY, CDR2 EKD, per germline. For the CDR3, the DNA is TGTGCCTGTGACACCGTGGGGGAGGCCCCGGGAACCGATAAACTCATCTTT. This encodes CACDTVGEAPGTDKLIF.